This is a list of T cell receptor beta chains from one sample in a study of T-cell memory formation after mild COVID-19. TCRdb independently ran MiXCR on the 5' RACE reads; one entry per CDR3 protein. Of 120,000 to 150,000 distinct CDR3 sequences in the sample, 15% to 20% are singletons; the top ten hold 2% to 2.5%. Sequenced: PBMCs or a T cell subset sorted from them (not recorded which). The receptors here all came from an adult woman who had mild COVID-19 (a few samples of this study predate the infection). Cell type and time point are not known. Both conserved end residues are part of each CDR3. D genes are given only for firm matches. Rows may omit the clone size; those that give it use once, few, many or a size class.

>TRBJ2-1|TRBV9|TRBD2|-
CASSGGLAPYNEQFF
TGTGCCAGCAGCGGAGGACTAGCACCCTACAATGAGCAGTTCTTC
>TRBJ1-1|TRBV5-1|-|-
CASTRNGGWNTEAFF
TGCGCCAGCACCCGCAACGGGGGCTGGAACACTGAAGCTTTCTTT
>TRBJ2-3|TRBV6-1|TRBD2|-
CASSAGLGTDTQYF
TGTGCCAGCAGCGCCGGACTAGGCACAGATACGCAGTATTTT
>TRBJ1-2|TRBV7-2|-|-
CASSLEIGGYTF
TGTGCCAGCAGCTTAGAAATAGGTGGCTACACCTTC
>TRBJ1-1|TRBV15|-|-
CATSRDVVGPPLGNTEAFF
TGTGCCACCAGCAGAGACGTCGTGGGACCGCCCCTGGGGAACACTGAAGCTTTCTTT
>TRBJ1-2|TRBV4-1|-|few
CASSQGSGIGGYTF
TGCGCCAGCAGCCAAGGGTCAGGGATAGGTGGCTACACCTTC
>TRBJ1-1|TRBV5-6|-|-
CASSFTSRMNTEAFF
TGTGCCAGCAGCTTTACGTCTCGGATGAACACTGAAGCTTTCTTT
>TRBJ2-2|TRBV20-1|TRBD2|-
CSARALAGGPNTGELFF
TGCAGTGCTAGGGCGCTAGCGGGAGGGCCCAACACCGGGGAGCTGTTTTTT
>TRBJ2-5|TRBV4-1|TRBD2|-
CASSHPGLVRETQYF
TGCGCCAGCAGCCACCCGGGACTAGTGCGAGAGACCCAGTACTTC
>TRBJ2-5|TRBV7-3|-|-
CASSLTASSAETQYF
TGTGCCAGCAGCTTAACTGCCTCTAGCGCAGAGACCCAGTACTTC
>TRBJ2-1|TRBV29-1|-|-
CSVEPAPSESSYNEQFF
TGCAGCGTTGAGCCCGCACCTAGCGAGAGCTCCTACAATGAGCAGTTCTTC
>TRBJ1-1|TRBV12-3/TRBV12-4|-|-
CASSGGPNTEAFF
TGTGCCAGCAGTGGAGGGCCGAACACTGAAGCTTTCTTT
>TRBJ1-2|TRBV27|-|few
CASSFRGYNYGYTF
TGTGCCAGCAGTTTCCGGGGCTATAACTATGGCTACACCTTC
>TRBJ1-2|TRBV24-1|TRBD1|few
CATSGGQKANYGYTF
TGTGCCACCAGTGGGGGACAGAAAGCTAACTATGGCTACACCTTC
>TRBJ1-5|TRBV18|-|-
CASSLGLTGNQPQHF
TGTGCCAGCTCACTCGGGTTGACGGGCAATCAGCCCCAGCATTTT
>TRBJ1-5|TRBV3-1|-|few
CASSQAGNNQPQHF
TGTGCCAGCAGCCAAGCGGGGAATAATCAGCCCCAGCATTTT
>TRBJ2-7|TRBV7-2|TRBD2|few
CASSLGGGSSYEQYF
TGTGCCAGCAGCTTAGGAGGCGGGAGCTCCTACGAGCAGTACTTC
>TRBJ2-5|TRBV3-1|-|few
CASSQVGGKETQYF
TGTGCCAGCAGCCAAGTGGGCGGGAAAGAGACCCAGTACTTC
>TRBJ2-3|TRBV5-1|TRBD2|many
CASSSGLATADTQYF
TGCGCCAGCAGCTCAGGACTAGCGACCGCAGATACGCAGTATTTT
>TRBJ2-3|TRBV5-4|-|-
CASSFISSLDTQYF
TGTGCCAGCAGCTTTATCTCGAGTTTAGATACGCAGTATTTT
>TRBJ2-7|TRBV12-3/TRBV12-4|TRBD1|few
CASTQDRASYEQYF
TGTGCCAGCACCCAGGACAGGGCATCCTACGAGCAGTACTTC
>TRBJ2-1|TRBV5-1|-|few
CASSLAWQGKNEQFF
TGCGCCAGCAGCTTGGCCTGGCAGGGTAAGAATGAGCAGTTCTTC
>TRBJ1-1|TRBV20-1|-|-
CSAVRQVRDTEAFF
TGCAGTGCTGTCCGACAGGTCAGGGACACTGAAGCTTTCTTT
>TRBJ2-3|TRBV24-1|-|few
CAERDKPSTDTQYF
TGTGCGGAAAGGGACAAACCTAGCACAGATACGCAGTATTTT
>TRBJ2-5|TRBV7-2|-|-
CASSLQPKETQYF
TGTGCCAGCAGCTTACAGCCAAAAGAGACCCAGTACTTC
>TRBJ2-5|TRBV12-3/TRBV12-4|-|-
CASSPTEKETQYF
TGTGCCAGCAGTCCGACTGAGAAAGAGACCCAGTACTTC
>TRBJ1-4|TRBV29-1|TRBD1|-
CSVEGDRGDEKLFF
TGCAGCGTTGAAGGGGACAGGGGGGATGAAAAACTGTTTTTT
>TRBJ2-1|TRBV4-3|TRBD1|-
CASSQVYGQGSEQFF
TGCGCCAGCAGCCAAGTATACGGACAGGGGAGTGAGCAGTTCTTC
>TRBJ2-3|TRBV24-1|-|few
CATSDPRTTSTDTQYF
TGTGCCACCAGTGACCCCAGGACGACCAGCACAGATACGCAGTATTTT
>TRBJ2-3|TRBV4-2|-|-
CASSQDPGRVEGTQYF
TGTGCCAGCAGCCAAGATCCGGGCAGGGTGGAAGGTACGCAGTATTTT
>TRBJ2-5|TRBV23-1|TRBD1|few
CASSQNLRDRDQETQYF
TGCGCCAGCAGTCAAAATCTAAGGGACAGGGATCAAGAGACCCAGTACTTC
>TRBJ1-6|TRBV5-6|-|-
CASSPLKGLNSPLHF
TGTGCCAGCAGCCCCCTTAAGGGTTTGAATTCACCCCTCCACTTT
>TRBJ2-7|TRBV7-2|TRBD2|-
CASSFTSGSPYEQYF
TGTGCCAGCAGCTTTACTAGCGGGAGCCCCTACGAGCAGTACTTC
>TRBJ2-1|TRBV7-3|-|many
CASSPGTSNEQFF
TGTGCCAGCAGCCCCGGGACTTCCAATGAGCAGTTCTTC
>TRBJ2-7|TRBV12-3/TRBV12-4|-|-
CASSFGGHEQYF
TGTGCCAGCAGTTTCGGAGGGCACGAGCAGTACTTC
>TRBJ1-1|TRBV9|TRBD1|-
CASSADRGRHTEAFF
TGTGCCAGCAGCGCCGACAGGGGGCGTCACACTGAAGCTTTCTTT
>TRBJ2-5|TRBV2|TRBD2|-
CASSGLAGDRETQYF
TGTGCCAGCAGTGGGCTAGCGGGAGATCGAGAGACCCAGTACTTC
>TRBJ2-7|TRBV7-6|TRBD1|few
CASSLPTGGPYEQYF
TGTGCCAGCAGCTTACCCACAGGGGGCCCTTACGAGCAGTACTTC
>TRBJ2-3|TRBV7-6|-|-
CASSLGLIDTQYF
TGTGCCAGCAGCTTAGGTCTAATAGATACGCAGTATTTT
>TRBJ1-1|TRBV4-1|TRBD1|-
CASSLRDRGEVANTEAFF
TGCGCCAGCAGCCTTCGGGACAGGGGGGAGGTTGCGAACACTGAAGCTTTCTTT